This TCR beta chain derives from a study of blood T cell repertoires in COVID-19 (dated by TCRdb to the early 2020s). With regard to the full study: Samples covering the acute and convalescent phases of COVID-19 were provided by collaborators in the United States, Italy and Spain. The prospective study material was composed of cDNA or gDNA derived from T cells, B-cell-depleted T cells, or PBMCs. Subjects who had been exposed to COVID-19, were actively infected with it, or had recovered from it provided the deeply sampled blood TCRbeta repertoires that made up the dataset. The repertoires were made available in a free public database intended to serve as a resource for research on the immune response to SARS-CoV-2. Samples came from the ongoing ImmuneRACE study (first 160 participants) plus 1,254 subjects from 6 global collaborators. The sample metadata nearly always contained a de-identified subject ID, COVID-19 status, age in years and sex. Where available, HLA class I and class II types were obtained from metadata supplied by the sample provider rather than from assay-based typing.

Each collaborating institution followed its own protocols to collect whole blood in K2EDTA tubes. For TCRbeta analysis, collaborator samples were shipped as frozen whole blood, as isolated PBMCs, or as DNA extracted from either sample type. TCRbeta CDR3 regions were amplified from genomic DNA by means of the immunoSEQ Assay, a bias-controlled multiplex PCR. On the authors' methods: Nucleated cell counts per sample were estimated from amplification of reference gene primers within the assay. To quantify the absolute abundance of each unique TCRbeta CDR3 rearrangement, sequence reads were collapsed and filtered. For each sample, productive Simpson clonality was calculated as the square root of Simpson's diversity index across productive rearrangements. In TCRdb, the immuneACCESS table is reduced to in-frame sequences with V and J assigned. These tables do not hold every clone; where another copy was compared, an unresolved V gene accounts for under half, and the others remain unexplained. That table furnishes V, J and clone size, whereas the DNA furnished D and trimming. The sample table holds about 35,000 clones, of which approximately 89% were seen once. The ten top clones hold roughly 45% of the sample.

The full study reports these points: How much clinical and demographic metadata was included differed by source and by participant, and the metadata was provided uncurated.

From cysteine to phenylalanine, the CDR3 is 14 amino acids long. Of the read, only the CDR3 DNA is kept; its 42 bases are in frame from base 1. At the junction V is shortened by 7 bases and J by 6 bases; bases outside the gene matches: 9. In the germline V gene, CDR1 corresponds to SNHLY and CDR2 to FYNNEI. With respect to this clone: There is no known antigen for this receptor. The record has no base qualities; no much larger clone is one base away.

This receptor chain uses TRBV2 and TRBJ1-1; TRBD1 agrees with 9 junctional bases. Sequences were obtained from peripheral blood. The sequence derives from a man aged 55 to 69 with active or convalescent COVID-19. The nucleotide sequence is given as TGTGCCAGCACCGGACAGGGGAGTCTCCCTGAAGCTTTCTTT. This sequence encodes CASTGQGSLPEAFF.